The rows below give T cell receptor beta chains drawn from one sample of a study of cytomegalovirus exposure and HLA in healthy donors. This table comes from immunoSEQ multiplex PCR, and its TCRdb copy is limited to in-frame clones, with some not included. The sample contains approximately 64,000 clones, around four fifths of which appear only once. The sequencing sample was made of PBMCs. The receptors derive from a male donor in good health and CMV-seropositive. Each CDR3 is given with its conserved first and last residue. A D gene is named only where the DNA matches it firmly. Clone size is not always given. Where it is, it says once, few, many or a class for expanded clones.

TRBJ2-5,TRBD1,-,TRBV30,CAWSVGDRVEETQYF,TGTGCCTGGAGTGTGGGGGACAGGGTAGAAGAGACCCAGTACTTC
TRBJ1-1,TRBD1,-,TRBV15,CATSRLRQGDTEAFF,TGTGCCACCAGCAGGCTCCGACAGGGTGACACTGAAGCTTTCTTT
TRBJ2-2,TRBD1,-,TRBV2,CASSRQGLKGELFF,TGTGCCAGCAGTAGACAGGGGTTAAAGGGGGAGCTGTTTTTT
TRBJ1-1,TRBD1,-,TRBV16,CASSQSGTAWGEAFF,TGTGCCAGCAGCCAATCGGGGACAGCTTGGGGTGAAGCTTTCTTT
TRBJ2-1,-,-,TRBV7-8,CASSGGQFYNEQFF,TGTGCCAGCAGCGGGGGACAATTCTACAATGAGCAGTTCTTC
TRBJ1-5,-,-,TRBV9,CASSVGSLGNQPQHF,TGTGCCAGCAGCGTAGGCTCTTTAGGCAATCAGCCCCAGCATTTT
TRBJ2-7,TRBD1,-,TRBV18,CASSPRDRGTYEQYF,TGTGCCAGCTCACCCCGGGACAGGGGTACCTACGAGCAGTACTTC
TRBJ2-2,TRBD1,-,TRBV6-5,CASSRDRAHTGELFF,TGTGCCAGCAGTAGGGACAGGGCACACACCGGGGAGCTGTTTTTT
TRBJ1-2,TRBD1,-,TRBV2,CASNTGGGYGYTF,TGTGCCAGCAATACAGGGGGTGGCTATGGCTACACCTTC
TRBJ2-6,TRBD1,-,TRBV29-1,CSVGTGAGANVLTF,TGCAGCGTTGGTACAGGGGCTGGGGCCAACGTCCTGACTTTC
TRBJ2-7,-,-,TRBV6-6,CASSLLFYEQYF,TGTGCCAGCAGTTTGTTATTCTACGAGCAGTACTTC
TRBJ2-2,TRBD1,-,TRBV9,CASSVAPADRGLAGELFF,TGTGCCAGCAGCGTAGCCCCTGCCGACAGGGGGCTAGCCGGGGAGCTGTTTTTT
TRBJ1-1,-,-,TRBV9,CASSVGGGDTEAFF,TGTGCCAGCAGCGTAGGAGGGGGGGACACTGAAGCTTTCTTT
TRBJ1-3,-,-,TRBV30,CAWSLSGGMYTIYF,TGTGCCTGGAGCCTCTCCGGGGGGATGTACACCATATATTTT
TRBJ2-7,TRBD1,-,TRBV5-6,CASSVDRGLNEQYF,TGTGCCAGCAGCGTAGACAGGGGGCTCAACGAGCAGTACTTC
TRBJ2-7,-,-,TRBV7-9,CASSARDNEQYF,TGTGCCAGCAGCGCCCGGGACAACGAGCAGTACTTC
TRBJ2-1,-,-,TRBV7-2,CASSLSAGQGEQFF,TGTGCCAGCAGCTTATCGGCGGGGCAGGGTGAGCAGTTCTTC
TRBJ2-3,TRBD2,-,TRBV7-2,CASSLEGLAGYSTDTQYF,TGTGCCAGCAGCTTGGAGGGACTAGCGGGGTATAGCACAGATACGCAGTATTTT
TRBJ2-3,TRBD2,-,TRBV11-2,CASSSPVSGGQYF,TGTGCCAGCAGCTCCCCGGTTTCGGGGGGGCAGTATTTT
TRBJ1-1,TRBD1,few,TRBV18,CASSPRQGIITEAFF,TGTGCCAGCTCACCTCGACAGGGGATAATCACTGAAGCTTTCTTT
TRBJ2-3,TRBD2,-,TRBV6-4,CASSLTSGGTDTQYF,TGTGCCAGCAGCCTTACTAGCGGGGGAACAGATACGCAGTATTTT
TRBJ1-1,TRBD1,-,TRBV18,CASSLFGQGVNTEAFF,TGTGCCAGCTCACTGTTCGGACAGGGGGTGAACACTGAAGCTTTCTTT
TRBJ1-2,TRBD1,few,TRBV6-6,CASRRDSSNGYTF,TGTGCCAGCAGGAGGGACAGCTCTAATGGCTACACCTTC
TRBJ1-2,-,once,TRBV4-3,CASSQERGVSNYGYTF,TGCGCCAGCAGCCAAGAAAGGGGCGTTAGTAACTATGGCTACACCTTC
TRBJ2-4,-,-,TRBV7-8,CASSPTVLAKNIQYF,TGTGCCAGCAGTCCTACAGTGCTAGCCAAAAACATTCAGTACTTC
TRBJ2-7,TRBD1,-,TRBV11-2,CASSGTGGYEQYF,TGTGCCAGCAGCGGGACAGGGGGTTACGAGCAGTACTTC
TRBJ2-7,-,-,TRBV19,CASSIGTVTYEQYF,TGTGCCAGTAGTATAGGGACAGTTACCTACGAGCAGTACTTC
TRBJ2-7,-,-,TRBV29-1,CSVGHKTYEQYF,TGCAGCGTTGGACATAAAACCTACGAGCAGTACTTC
TRBJ2-2,TRBD2,-,TRBV4-1,CASSQGSRGAGTGELFF,TGCGCCAGCAGCCAAGGCTCGCGGGGGGCCGGGACCGGGGAGCTGTTTTTT
TRBJ2-3,TRBD1,-,TRBV14,CASSTGGVIVPQYF,TGTGCCAGCAGCACAGGGGGCGTGATAGTCCCGCAGTATTTT
TRBJ1-1,TRBD1,few,TRBV6-1,CASIRQGSNTEAFF,TGTGCCAGCATCAGACAGGGGTCGAACACTGAAGCTTTCTTT
TRBJ2-5,TRBD2,medium-sized,TRBV4-3,CASSQDRETSGGSRYQETQYF,TGCGCCAGCAGCCAAGATAGGGAAACTAGCGGGGGGTCAAGATACCAAGAGACCCAGTACTTC
TRBJ1-1,TRBD1,-,TRBV5-5,CASSPGQGNMNTEAFF,TGTGCCAGCAGCCCCGGACAGGGGAATATGAACACTGAAGCTTTCTTT
TRBJ2-5,TRBD1,-,TRBV4-2,CASSQKTGEETQYF,TGTGCCAGCAGCCAGAAGACAGGGGAAGAGACCCAGTACTTC
TRBJ2-7,-,few,TRBV10-3,CAISENSPYEQYF,TGTGCCATCAGTGAAAACAGCCCTTACGAGCAGTACTTC
TRBJ2-7,TRBD2,-,TRBV9,CASSPPLISGGFDYEQYF,TGTGCCAGCAGCCCACCCCTTATAAGCGGGGGCTTTGACTACGAGCAGTACTTC
TRBJ2-1,TRBD2,few,TRBV19,CASNAPGLAYNEQFF,TGTGCCAGTAACGCGCCGGGACTAGCGTACAATGAGCAGTTCTTC
TRBJ1-5,-,few,TRBV7-2,CASSGGSGSNQPQHF,TGTGCCAGCAGCGGGGGGTCAGGTAGCAATCAGCCCCAGCATTTT
TRBJ2-1,TRBD2,-,TRBV19,CASSPSGGVLYNEQFF,TGTGCCAGTAGTCCGAGCGGGGGAGTTCTGTACAATGAGCAGTTCTTC
TRBJ1-1,TRBD1,few,TRBV29-1,CSVVGQMNTEAFF,TGCAGCGTGGTGGGACAGATGAACACTGAAGCTTTCTTT
TRBJ1-5,TRBD1,-,TRBV30,CAWSAQGFGQPQHF,TGTGCCTGGAGTGCACAGGGGTTCGGTCAGCCCCAGCATTTT
TRBJ1-1,-,-,TRBV28,CASTTGITEAFF,TGTGCCAGCACTACAGGTATCACTGAAGCTTTCTTT
TRBJ2-3,TRBD2,-,TRBV9,CASSVEAQPGGLSTDTQYF,TGTGCCAGCAGCGTAGAGGCTCAGCCGGGGGGACTTAGCACAGATACGCAGTATTTT
TRBJ2-7,-,-,TRBV6-5,CASRNGAGGLNEQYF,TGTGCCAGCAGAAACGGGGCAGGGGGGTTGAACGAGCAGTACTTC
TRBJ2-1,-,-,TRBV19,CASSIAPGTYNEQFF,TGTGCCAGTAGTATAGCCCCTGGCACATACAATGAGCAGTTCTTC
TRBJ2-3,TRBD2,-,TRBV5-1,CASSLAGGPGTDTQYF,TGCGCCAGCAGCTTGGCGGGGGGTCCAGGCACAGATACGCAGTATTTT
TRBJ1-1,TRBD1,-,TRBV7-9,CASSSGGSPEAFF,TGTGCCAGCAGCTCAGGGGGGTCTCCTGAAGCTTTCTTT
TRBJ2-2,-,-,TRBV27,CASSFSATGELFF,TGTGCCAGCAGTTTCAGTGCCACCGGGGAGCTGTTTTTT
TRBJ2-1,-,-,TRBV7-9,CASSGRGSEQFF,TGTGCCAGCAGCGGCAGGGGCAGCGAGCAGTTCTTC
TRBJ1-5,-,-,TRBV25-1,CASSSGAFSNQPQHF,TGTGCCAGCAGTTCGGGAGCCTTTAGCAATCAGCCCCAGCATTTT
TRBJ1-2,-,-,TRBV5-1,CASSLGDIGDYGYTF,TGCGCCAGCAGCTTGGGAGACATCGGGGACTATGGCTACACCTTC